These 5 T cell receptor beta chains share one sample of origin, sequenced in a study of regulatory T cells in long-lasting Graves disease. Time point described: newly diagnosed GD, antithyroid drugs for less than 3 months. PBMCs provided the RNA from which the TCR library was made. Both iRepertoire HTBI primers and Arm-PCR of CDR3 regions were used to build the TCR beta libraries. Using its own MiXCR run on the multiplex PCR reads, TCRdb lists one record per CDR3 protein. The repertoire has some 330,000 distinct CDR3 sequences, approximately 12% of them found once; the top ten carry 18%. Separately, the same data were catalogued under a study of T cells in Graves' hyperthyroidism and ophthalmopathy.

Sequencing was performed on peripheral blood mononuclear cells (PBMCs), taken at new diagnosis, from a patient treated with antithyroid drugs. The receptor source for this set is a woman aged 18-29 years with Graves disease.

CDR3 DNA: TGTGCCAGCAGCCGAATTGGGGAAGGGGATGGCTACACCTTC. As protein: CASSRIGEGDGYTF. The rearrangement joins TRBV7-9 to TRBJ1-2, with D possibly being TRBD1 (5 bases). CDR1 and CDR2 from the germline V gene are SEHNR and FQNEAQ (reference sequence). This CDR3 is built from 14 residues. Trimming took 5 bases from V and 6 from J, leaving 16 bases between them.

CDR3 protein: CASSSRPIGTGASYEQYF. In DNA, the CDR3 is TGTGCCAGCAGTTCAAGGCCAATAGGAACAGGGGCCTCCTACGAGCAGTACTTC. The gene calls are TRBV27 and TRBJ2-7; 7 bases are a match to TRBD1. The CDR3 has 18 amino acids. Per the germline V gene, CDR1 is MNHEY and CDR2 is SMNVEV (reference sequence). The V segment lost 4 bases and the J segment 0 bases; nucleotides outside the gene matches: 15.

This clonotype was observed many times. The chain recombines TRBV27 with TRBJ2-3; D is uncertain. Trimming took 4 bases from V and 2 from J, leaving 7 bases between them. The CDR3 is 13 amino acids. Per germline, CDR1 MNHEY and CDR2 SMNVEV (reference sequence). The DNA for the CDR3 is TGTGCCAGCAGTTCGACATACACAGATACGCAGTATTTT. This encodes CASSSTYTDTQYF.

The gene calls are TRBV6-9 and TRBJ1-1; 7 positions match TRBD1. CDR1 and CDR2 from the germline V gene are MNHGY and SVAAGI. Trimming cost V 3 bases and J 5 bases; bases outside gene matches: 6. This CDR3 is built from 14 residues. The CDR3, as DNA: TGTGCCAGCAGTTACGCCCCCAGGGGGACTGAAGCTTTCTTT. Its translation: CASSYAPRGTEAFF.

This clonotype was observed at least ten times. The CDR3 protein is CASSSPTGSSNQPQHF. In DNA form, the CDR3 reads TGTGCCAGCAGTTCCCCCACAGGGAGCAGCAATCAGCCCCAGCATTTT. The chain is built from TRBV12-3 or TRBV12-4 and TRBJ1-5, with D perhaps matching TRBD1 (6 bases). The length of the CDR3 is 16 residues. The V and J ends lost 4 bases and 1 base respectively, with 14 bases between them.